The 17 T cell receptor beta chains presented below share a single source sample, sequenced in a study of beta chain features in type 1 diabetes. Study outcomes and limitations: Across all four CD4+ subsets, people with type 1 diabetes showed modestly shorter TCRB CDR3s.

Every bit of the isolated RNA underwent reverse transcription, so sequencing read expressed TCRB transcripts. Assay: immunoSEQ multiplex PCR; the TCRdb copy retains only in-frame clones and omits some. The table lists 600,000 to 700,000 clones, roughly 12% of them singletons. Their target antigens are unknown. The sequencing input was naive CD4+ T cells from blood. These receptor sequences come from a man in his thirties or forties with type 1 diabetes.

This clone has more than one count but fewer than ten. The CDR3 nucleotides are TGCAGCGTTCAACAGGCGGACTATGGCTACACCTTC. Amino acids: CSVQQADYGYTF. V and J are TRBV29-1 and TRBJ1-2, with D tentatively TRBD1 (5 bases). CDR3 length: 12 amino acids. V lost 5 bases, J lost 3 bases, and 10 bases lay in between. Germline CDR1 reads SQVTM; CDR2 reads ANQGSEA.

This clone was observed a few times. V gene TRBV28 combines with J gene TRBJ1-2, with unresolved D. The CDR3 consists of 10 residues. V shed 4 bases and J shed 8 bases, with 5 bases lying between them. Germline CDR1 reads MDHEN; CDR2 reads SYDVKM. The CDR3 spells CASSSLGYTF. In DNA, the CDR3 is TGTGCCAGCAGTTCCCTAGGCTACACCTTC.

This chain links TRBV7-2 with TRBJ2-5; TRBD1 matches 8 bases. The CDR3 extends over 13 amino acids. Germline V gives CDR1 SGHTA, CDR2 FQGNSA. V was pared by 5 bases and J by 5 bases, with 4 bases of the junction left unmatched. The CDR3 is CASSGQGLETQYF. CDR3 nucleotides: TGTGCCAGCAGCGGACAGGGTTTGGAGACCCAGTACTTC.

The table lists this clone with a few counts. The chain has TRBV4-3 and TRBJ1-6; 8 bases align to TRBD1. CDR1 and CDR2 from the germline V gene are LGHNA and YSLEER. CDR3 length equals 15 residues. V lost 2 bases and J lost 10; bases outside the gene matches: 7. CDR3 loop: CASSQIDRGRSPLHF. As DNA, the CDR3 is TGCGCCAGCAGCCAAATTGACAGGGGTAGATCACCCCTCCACTTT.

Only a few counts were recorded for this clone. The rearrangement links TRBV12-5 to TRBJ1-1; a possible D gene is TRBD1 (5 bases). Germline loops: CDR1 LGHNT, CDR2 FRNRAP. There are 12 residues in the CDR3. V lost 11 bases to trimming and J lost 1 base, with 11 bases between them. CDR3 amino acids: CASAGTNTEAFF. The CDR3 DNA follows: TGTGCTTCTGCGGGGACGAACACTGAAGCTTTCTTT.

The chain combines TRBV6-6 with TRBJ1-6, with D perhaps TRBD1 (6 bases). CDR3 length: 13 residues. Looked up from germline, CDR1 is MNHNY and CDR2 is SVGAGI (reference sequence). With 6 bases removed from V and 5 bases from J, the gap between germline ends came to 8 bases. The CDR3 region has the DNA TGTGCCAGCAGCAGGGACAATAATTCACCCCTCCACTTT. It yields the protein CASSRDNNSPLHF.

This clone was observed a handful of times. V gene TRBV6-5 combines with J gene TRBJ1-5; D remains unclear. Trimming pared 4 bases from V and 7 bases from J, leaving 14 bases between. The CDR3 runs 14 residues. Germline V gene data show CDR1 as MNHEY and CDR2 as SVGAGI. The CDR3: CASSSAGRVQPQHF. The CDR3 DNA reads TGTGCCAGCAGTTCCGCCGGTCGTGTGCAGCCCCAGCATTTT.

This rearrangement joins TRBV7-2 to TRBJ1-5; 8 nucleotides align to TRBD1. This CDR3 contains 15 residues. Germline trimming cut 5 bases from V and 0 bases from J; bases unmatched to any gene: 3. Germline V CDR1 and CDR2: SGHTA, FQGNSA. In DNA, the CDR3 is TGTGCCAGCAGCGCGACAGGGGTTAGCAATCAGCCCCAGCATTTT. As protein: CASSATGVSNQPQHF.

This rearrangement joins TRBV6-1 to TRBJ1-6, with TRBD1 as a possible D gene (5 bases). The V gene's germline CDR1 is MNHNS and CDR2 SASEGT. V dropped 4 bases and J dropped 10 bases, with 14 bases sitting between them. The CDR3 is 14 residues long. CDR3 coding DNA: TGTGCCAGCAGTGCGCTGGAGAGGGGATCACCCCTCCACTTT. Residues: CASSALERGSPLHF.

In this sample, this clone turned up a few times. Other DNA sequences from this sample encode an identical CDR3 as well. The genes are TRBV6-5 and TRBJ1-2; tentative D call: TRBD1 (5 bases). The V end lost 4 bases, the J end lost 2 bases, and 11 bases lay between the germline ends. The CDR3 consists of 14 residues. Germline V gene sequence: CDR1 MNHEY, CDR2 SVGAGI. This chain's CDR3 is CASSSGTSNYGYTF. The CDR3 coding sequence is TGTGCCAGCAGTTCGGGGACGTCGAACTATGGCTACACCTTC.

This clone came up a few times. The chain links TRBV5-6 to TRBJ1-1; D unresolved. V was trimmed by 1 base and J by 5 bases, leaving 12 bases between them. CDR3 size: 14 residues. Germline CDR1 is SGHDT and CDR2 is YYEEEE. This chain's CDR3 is CASSLYPKETEAFF. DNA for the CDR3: TGTGCCAGCAGCTTGTACCCAAAAGAAACTGAAGCTTTCTTT.

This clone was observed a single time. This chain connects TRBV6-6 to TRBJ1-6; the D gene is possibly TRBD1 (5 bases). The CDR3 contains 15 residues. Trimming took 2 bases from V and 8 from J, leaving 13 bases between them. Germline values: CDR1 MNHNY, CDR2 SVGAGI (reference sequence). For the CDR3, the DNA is TGTGCCAGCAGTTACGAAGGCAGGGCGGATTCACCCCTCCACTTT. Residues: CASSYEGRADSPLHF.

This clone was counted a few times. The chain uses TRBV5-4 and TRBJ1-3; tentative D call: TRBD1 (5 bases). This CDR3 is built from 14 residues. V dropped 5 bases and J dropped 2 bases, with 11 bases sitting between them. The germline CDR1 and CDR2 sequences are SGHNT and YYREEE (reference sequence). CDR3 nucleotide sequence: TGTGCCAGCAGTAGGGGTGGGCCTGGAAACACCATATATTTT. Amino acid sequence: CASSRGGPGNTIYF.

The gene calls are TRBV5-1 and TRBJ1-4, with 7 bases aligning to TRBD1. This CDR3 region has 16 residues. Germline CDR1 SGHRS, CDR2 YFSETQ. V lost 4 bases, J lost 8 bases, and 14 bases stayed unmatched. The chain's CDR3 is CASSLQGTDPSEKLFF. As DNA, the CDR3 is TGCGCCAGCAGCCTACAAGGGACAGATCCGTCGGAAAAACTGTTTTTT.

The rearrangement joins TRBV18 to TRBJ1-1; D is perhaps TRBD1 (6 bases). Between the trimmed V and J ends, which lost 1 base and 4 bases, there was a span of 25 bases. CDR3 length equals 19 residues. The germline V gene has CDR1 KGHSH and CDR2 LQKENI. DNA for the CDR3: TGTGCCAGCTCACCACGGACAGTGACCTCAGCCGACCGAGGCACTGAAGCTTTCTTT. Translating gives CASSPRTVTSADRGTEAFF.

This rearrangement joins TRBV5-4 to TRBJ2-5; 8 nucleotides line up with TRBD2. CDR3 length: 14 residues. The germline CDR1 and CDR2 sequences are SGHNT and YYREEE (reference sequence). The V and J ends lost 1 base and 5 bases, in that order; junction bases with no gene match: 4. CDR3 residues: CASSLTGGGETQYF. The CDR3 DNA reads TGTGCCAGCAGCTTGACGGGGGGGGGTGAGACCCAGTACTTC.

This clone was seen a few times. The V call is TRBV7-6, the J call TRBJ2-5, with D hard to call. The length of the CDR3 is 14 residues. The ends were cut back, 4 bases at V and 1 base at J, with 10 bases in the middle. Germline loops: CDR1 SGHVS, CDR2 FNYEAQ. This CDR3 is CASSSSRLQETQYF. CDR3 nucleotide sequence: TGTGCCAGCAGCTCTTCCCGTCTCCAAGAGACCCAGTACTTC.